Shown below are 9 T cell receptor beta chains from a single sample sequenced in a study of molecular identifiers for immune sequencing clone quantification. TCRdb passed the PCR reads through MiXCR, listing each CDR3 protein once. The sample includes approximately 100,000 distinct CDR3 sequences, 36% of them seen just once. The sample taken for sequencing was naive CD8+ T cells from blood, with Jurkat cell RNA spiked in. Specified subset: FACS-sorted CD8+CD4-CCR7+CD45RA+ naive T cells. The receptor source for this set is a human donor in good health. Some libraries in this study had Jurkat cell RNA spiked in.

This clonotype was detected many times. The genes are TRBV12-3 or TRBV12-4 and TRBJ2-3, with 8 bases lining up with TRBD2. V lost 6 bases and J lost 13; bases outside the gene matches: 12. The CDR3 is 13 amino acids. CDR3 sequence (DNA): TGTGCCAGCAGCACTATCTCAGCGGGAGAGGAGTATTTT. It codes for CASSTISAGEEYF.

About this clonotype itself: Since a much larger clone is just one base distant, this may be a read error. The chain joins TRBV13 to TRBJ2-3, with D possibly TRBD1 on 5 matching bases. Trimming shortened V by 4 bases and J by 2 bases, and 22 bases separated the two germline ends. Germline V gene sequence: CDR1 PRHDT, CDR2 FYEKMQ (reference sequence). The CDR3 is made up of 18 amino acids. CDR3 coding DNA: TGTGCCAGCAGCTCACCAGGTCAAGAGACAGACGCCACAGATACGCAGTATTTT. It encodes CASSSPGQETDATDTQYF.

In its sample, this clonotype was seen a few times. This rearrangement joins TRBV7-9 to TRBJ2-7; D is possibly TRBD1 (5 bases). CDR1 and CDR2 from the germline V gene are SEHNR and FQNEAQ (reference sequence). The length of the CDR3 is 13 residues. Trimming removed 5 bases at V and 5 bases at J, with 13 bases between. This CDR3 reads CASSLTVSHEQYF. The DNA of the CDR3 is TGTGCCAGCAGCCTGACAGTTTCCCACGAGCAGTACTTC.

This clonotype has just one count. One end of the junction is discordant with germline, which a read error may explain. As DNA, the CDR3 is TGTGCCAGCAGCTCAACTTTCAGCGGGACTGAAGCATTCTTT. Protein sequence: CASSSTFSGTEAFF. J is TRBJ1-1 and V is TRBV5-8, with a possible D match to TRBD1 (5 bases). The CDR3 has 14 residues. The germline V gene encodes CDR1 SGHTS and CDR2 YDEGEE.

This clonotype was seen a few times. The chain links TRBV4-1 to TRBJ2-1; TRBD2 aligns across 10 bases. The CDR3 runs 17 residues. Germline assignment: CDR1 MGHRA and CDR2 YSYEKL. Trimming took 4 bases from V and 2 from J; bases not matched to a gene: 8. CDR3 DNA: TGCGCCAGCAGCCTCGTGGGAGGGACTAGCGCCTACAATGAGCAGTTCTTC. It translates to CASSLVGGTSAYNEQFF.

In this sample, this clonotype turned up many times. The chain uses TRBV20-1 and TRBJ2-3; tentatively, D is TRBD1 (6 bases). The V gene's germline CDR1 is DFQATT and CDR2 SNEGSKA (reference sequence). V was pared by 5 bases and J by 0 bases, with 12 bases between. This CDR3 spans 14 amino acids. The CDR3 sequence: CSAGGATSTDTQYF. The DNA of the CDR3 is TGCAGTGCTGGGGGCGCAACTAGCACAGATACGCAGTATTTT.

Details on this clonotype: It may be a read error: a sequence one base away is much more abundant. The chain employs TRBV2 and TRBJ2-3; tentatively, D is TRBD2 (5 bases). From germline, CDR1 is SNHLY and CDR2 FYNNEI. V dropped 8 bases and J dropped 5 bases, with 14 bases sitting between them. The CDR3 has 13 residues. The CDR3 loop reads CASWSGREDTQYF. The CDR3 DNA is TGTGCCAGCTGGAGTGGCCGGGAAGATACGCAGTATTTT.

The chain carries TRBV5-3 and TRBJ2-7; 8 nucleotides match TRBD1. TRBV5-3 is an ORF; its function is uncertain. The ends lost 10 bases at V and 5 bases at J; junction bases unmatched: 11. The CDR3 sequence is 13 residues long. The DNA for the CDR3 is TGTGCCTCTGGGGAGACAGGGGTCGACGAGCAGTACTTC. Amino acid sequence: CASGETGVDEQYF.

This clonotype was detected a few times. The chain combines TRBV3-1 with TRBJ2-3, with 10 nucleotides matching TRBD2. CDR3 size: 17 residues. Germline lookup yields CDR1 LGHDT and CDR2 YNNKEL (reference sequence). Trimming cost V 5 bases and J 0 bases; bases outside gene matches: 8. Here the CDR3 DNA reads TGTGCCAGCAGCATAGCGGGAGGCACCCCTAGCACAGATACGCAGTATTTT. It codes for CASSIAGGTPSTDTQYF.